These 3 T cell receptor beta chains were sequenced from one sample in a study of shared clonotypes between healthy human individuals. The table came from immunoSEQ multiplex PCR; TCRdb's copy has only in-frame clones and leaves some out. The repertoire holds 660,000 or so clones, with around 96% as singletons. As defined, naive CD8 cells were CD45RO-negative and positively selected for CCR7, with terminally differentiated effector memory CD45RA+ cells excluded. The sample comprised naive CD8+ T cells sorted from blood. The receptors shown here come from a woman aged 25 to 39 in good health.

The chain employs TRBV5-6 and TRBJ2-5; 11 nucleotides agree with TRBD1. The CDR3 spans 17 residues. CDR1 SGHDT and CDR2 YYEEEE come from the germline V gene. V trimming: 2 bases; J trimming: 4 bases; junction bases outside the gene matches: 10. The CDR3 DNA sequence: TGTGCCAGCAGCTTCACTATAATGGGGACAGGGGGAGAGACCCAGTACTTC. Translation gives CASSFTIMGTGGETQYF. The variable domain in full, completed from reference TRBV5-6 and TRBJ2-5, reads DAGVTQSPTHLIKTRGQQVTLRCSPKSGHDTVSWYQQALGQGPQFIFQYYEEEERQRGNFPDRFSGHQFPNYSSELNVNALLLGDSALYLCASSFTIMGTGGETQYFGPGTRLLVL.

This clone appeared once. The V and J genes are TRBV28 and TRBJ1-4; 7 bases map to TRBD1. The CDR3 contains 14 residues. Germline lookup yields CDR1 MDHEN and CDR2 SYDVKM. V lost 6 bases to trimming and J lost 7 bases; unmatched junction nucleotides: 8. The chain's CDR3 is CASRNRQGSEKLFF. The CDR3 DNA follows: TGTGCCAGCAGAAATAGACAGGGCAGTGAAAAACTGTTTTTT. Looking up the rest from reference TRBV28 and TRBJ1-4 gives the full variable domain: DVKVTQSSRYLVKRTGEKVFLECVQDMDHENMFWYRQDPGLGLRLIYFSYDVKMKEKGDIPEGYSVSREKKERFSLILESASTNQTSMYLCASRNRQGSEKLFFGSGTQLSVL.

This sequence joins TRBV27 and TRBJ2-3; 8 nucleotides agree with TRBD2. The CDR3 length is 16 residues. With 2 bases clipped from V and 3 bases from J, the junction kept 7 bases outside the gene matches. Germline CDR1 and CDR2: MNHEY and SMNVEV (reference sequence). CDR3 sequence (DNA): TGTGCCAGCAGTTTAAGTACTAGCGGACGAACAGATACGCAGTATTTT. Protein product: CASSLSTSGRTDTQYF.